These T cell receptor beta chains were read from a single sample in a study of OX40 agonist ivuxolimab in advanced cancers. Sequenced by immunoSEQ multiplex PCR; TCRdb stores in-frame clones only, minus some. Of about 46,000 clones listed, 91% are singletons. The starting material was CD4+ or CD8+ T cells sorted from blood, obtained in a trial of the OX40 agonist ivuxolimab. The receptors originated from an adult with an advanced solid tumor such as melanoma, head and neck, liver or kidney cancer. Each CDR3 is given with its conserved first and last residue. The D gene is left open where the match is weak. Some rows mark clone size as missing; the rest say once, few, many or name a class of expanded clone.

TRBD1	TRBV9	TRBJ1-1	.	CASSVTGAKGTEAFF	TGTGCCAGCAGCGTGACAGGGGCGAAGGGCACTGAAGCTTTCTTT
.	TRBV2	TRBJ2-2	.	CASRYTGELFF	TGTGCCAGCAGATACACCGGGGAGCTGTTTTTT
TRBD1	TRBV28	TRBJ1-5	.	CASSPYGQGSNQPQHF	TGTGCCAGCAGCCCTTACGGACAGGGAAGCAATCAGCCCCAGCATTTT
TRBD1	TRBV5-4	TRBJ1-2	.	CASSWEGQGAANYGYTF	TGTGCCAGCAGCTGGGAAGGACAGGGGGCAGCTAACTATGGCTACACCTTC
.	TRBV6-1	TRBJ2-1	.	CASNQRLSWNEQFF	TGTGCCAGCAACCAGCGGCTTAGTTGGAATGAGCAGTTCTTC
TRBD2	TRBV2	TRBJ2-7	.	CASTSGVSYEQYF	TGTGCCAGCACTAGCGGGGTTTCCTACGAGCAGTACTTC
.	TRBV27	TRBJ1-5	.	CASSFRGQPQHF	TGTGCCAGCAGTTTTAGGGGCCAGCCCCAGCATTTT
.	TRBV21-1	TRBJ2-3	.	CASSKDQVLAPSTDTQYF	TGTGCCAGCAGCAAAGATCAAGTGCTAGCGCCTAGCACAGATACGCAGTATTTT
.	TRBV18	TRBJ2-7	.	CASSPEEAYEQYF	TGTGCCAGCTCACCCGAGGAGGCCTACGAGCAGTACTTC
TRBD1	TRBV7-9	TRBJ2-7	.	CASSHHGQGAVYEQYF	TGTGCCAGCAGCCACCACGGACAGGGGGCCGTCTACGAGCAGTACTTC
TRBD2	TRBV9	TRBJ2-5	.	CASSVGLGSSGMGETQYF	TGTGCCAGCAGCGTAGGATTAGGATCCAGCGGGATGGGGGAGACCCAGTACTTC
TRBD1	TRBV27	TRBJ2-2	.	CASRRQGEIGELFF	TGTGCCAGCCGTCGACAGGGGGAAATCGGGGAGCTGTTTTTT
.	TRBV9	TRBJ2-3	.	CASSANSDTQYF	TGTGCCAGCAGCGCGAACTCAGATACGCAGTATTTT
.	TRBV27	TRBJ1-1	.	CASSLYGTRGTMNTEAFF	TGTGCCAGCAGTTTATATGGGACAAGGGGCACGATGAACACTGAAGCTTTCTTT
.	TRBV18	TRBJ2-3	.	CASSLSGRSVDTQYF	TGTGCCAGCTCACTTTCCGGGAGATCGGTGGATACGCAGTATTTT
.	TRBV4-1	TRBJ1-6	.	CASSQPTGTLSSYNSPLHF	TGCGCCAGCAGCCAACCTACCGGGACGCTAAGCTCCTATAATTCACCCCTCCACTTT
TRBD1	TRBV28	TRBJ1-1	.	CASRPGQGLGTEAFF	TGTGCCAGCAGGCCGGGACAGGGATTAGGCACTGAAGCTTTCTTT
TRBD2	TRBV28	TRBJ2-1	.	CASRSPTSGKYNEQFF	TGTGCCAGCAGGAGCCCCACTAGCGGGAAATACAATGAGCAGTTCTTC
.	TRBV11-3	TRBJ2-6	.	CASPISRLRSGANVLTF	TGTGCCAGCCCCATTAGCAGGCTCCGCTCTGGGGCCAACGTCCTGACTTTC
.	TRBV21-1	TRBJ2-7	.	CASTGLAGGYEQYF	TGTGCCAGCACAGGACTAGCGGGAGGGTACGAGCAGTACTTC
TRBD1	TRBV15	TRBJ2-7	.	CATNRGGQGFSEQYF	TGTGCCACCAACCGAGGGGGACAGGGGTTTTCCGAGCAGTACTTC
TRBD2	TRBV7-6	TRBJ2-5	.	CASSFSGIRLGETQYF	TGTGCCAGCAGCTTTAGCGGGATAAGACTTGGGGAGACCCAGTACTTC
.	TRBV4-2	TRBJ1-5	.	CASSQERTVKPQHF	TGTGCCAGCAGCCAAGAGAGGACAGTTAAGCCCCAGCATTTT
.	TRBV19	TRBJ1-5	.	CASSIDLPLDKPQHF	TGTGCCAGTAGTATAGACCTCCCTCTGGATAAGCCCCAGCATTTT
TRBD2	TRBV2	TRBJ2-2	.	CASSGLAGGPNTGELFF	TGTGCCAGCAGCGGACTAGCGGGGGGCCCGAACACCGGGGAGCTGTTTTTT
TRBD1	TRBV9	TRBJ1-1	.	CASSGRQGNTEAFF	TGTGCCAGCAGCGGACGACAGGGGAACACTGAAGCTTTCTTT
.	TRBV11-2	TRBJ2-1	.	CASSLSGPTGNEQFF	TGTGCCAGCAGCTTAAGCGGACCTACGGGCAATGAGCAGTTCTTC
.	TRBV5-4	TRBJ2-6	.	CASRPGFGANVLTF	TGTGCCAGCAGGCCGGGGTTTGGGGCCAACGTCCTGACTTTC
.	TRBV11-2	TRBJ2-1	once	CASSVNVGLPRDNEQFF	TGTGCCAGCAGCGTAAATGTTGGACTACCCCGCGACAATGAGCAGTTCTTC
.	TRBV5-6	TRBJ2-5	.	CASSFRHLQETQYF	TGTGCCAGCAGCTTCCGACACCTACAAGAGACCCAGTACTTC
TRBD1	TRBV2	TRBJ1-2	.	CASSVGDRVNYGYTF	TGTGCCAGCAGTGTAGGGGACAGGGTCAACTATGGCTACACCTTC
TRBD1	TRBV5-6	TRBJ2-5	.	CASSWVGGGETQYF	TGTGCCAGCAGCTGGGTAGGGGGCGGGGAGACCCAGTACTTC
.	TRBV25-1	TRBJ1-1	.	CASSESGEGMNTEAFF	TGTGCCAGCAGTGAATCCGGGGAGGGGATGAACACTGAAGCTTTCTTT
.	TRBV2	TRBJ2-7	.	CASKTPSYEQYF	TGTGCCAGCAAGACACCTTCCTACGAGCAGTACTTC
TRBD2	TRBV7-9	TRBJ2-7	.	CASSLGLAGSYEQYF	TGTGCCAGCAGCTTAGGACTAGCGGGGTCCTACGAGCAGTACTTC
.	TRBV5-6	TRBJ1-1	.	CASGGPNTEAFF	TGTGCCAGCGGAGGGCCGAACACTGAAGCTTTCTTT
.	TRBV7-6	TRBJ1-1	.	CASSLRPDTEAFF	TGTGCCAGCAGCTTAAGGCCAGACACTGAAGCTTTCTTT
.	TRBV6-6	TRBJ1-1	.	CASILSGGDTEAFF	TGTGCCAGCATTTTATCGGGCGGAGACACTGAAGCTTTCTTT
.	TRBV27	TRBJ2-7	.	CASSLGGSEQYF	TGTGCCAGCAGTTTAGGAGGGTCCGAGCAGTACTTC
.	TRBV28	TRBJ2-2	.	CASSFHNRVIAGELFF	TGTGCCAGCAGTTTTCACAACCGCGTAATCGCCGGGGAGCTGTTTTTT
.	TRBV19	TRBJ1-4	.	CASSPNNEKLFF	TGTGCCAGTAGCCCGAATAATGAAAAACTGTTTTTT
.	TRBV19	TRBJ2-7	.	CASSYTTGSYEQYF	TGTGCCAGTAGTTATACGACAGGTTCCTACGAGCAGTACTTC
.	TRBV5-5	TRBJ2-2	.	CASRTDWSNTGELFF	TGTGCCAGCAGGACGGACTGGTCGAACACCGGGGAGCTGTTTTTT
.	TRBV10-3	TRBJ2-3	once	CAISVGRSTDTQYF	TGTGCCATCAGTGTAGGTAGGAGCACAGATACGCAGTATTTT
.	TRBV27	TRBJ1-2	.	CASSPGGAGYGYTF	TGTGCCAGCAGCCCCGGGGGGGCTGGGTATGGCTACACCTTC
TRBD2	TRBV28	TRBJ2-5	.	CASSLLAGRAQETQYF	TGTGCCAGCAGCCTATTAGCGGGACGGGCCCAAGAGACCCAGTACTTC
.	TRBV7-9	TRBJ2-7	.	CASSSRDGKWYEQYF	TGTGCCAGCAGCTCAAGGGACGGAAAGTGGTACGAGCAGTACTTC
TRBD1	TRBV6-1	TRBJ2-1	.	CASRPGQVYDEQFF	TGTGCCAGCAGACCGGGACAGGTTTATGATGAGCAGTTCTTC
.	TRBV7-2	TRBJ1-5	.	CASSLGLERDHKGDQPQHF	TGTGCCAGCAGCTTAGGACTCGAAAGGGACCATAAGGGGGATCAGCCCCAGCATTTT
TRBD2	TRBV28	TRBJ2-2	.	CASSLRVAGTTGELFF	TGTGCCAGCAGTTTAAGGGTAGCGGGGACGACCGGGGAGCTGTTTTTT
.	TRBV28	TRBJ2-2	.	CASSSGRSNTGELFF	TGTGCCAGCAGCTCTGGACGGTCGAACACCGGGGAGCTGTTTTTT
TRBD2	TRBV6-6	TRBJ2-3	.	CASRPGGITDTQYF	TGTGCCAGCAGACCGGGGGGGATCACGGATACGCAGTATTTT
.	TRBV7-8	TRBJ1-1	.	CASSLDRAGGNTEAFF	TGTGCCAGCAGCTTAGATCGGGCGGGTGGGAACACTGAAGCTTTCTTT
TRBD1	TRBV5-1	TRBJ1-1	.	CASSWDRTKANTEAFF	TGCGCCAGCAGCTGGGACAGGACCAAGGCCAACACTGAAGCTTTCTTT
TRBD1	TRBV9	TRBJ1-4	.	CASSTGQGEKLFF	TGTGCCAGCAGCACTGGACAGGGGGAAAAACTGTTTTTT
.	TRBV5-8	TRBJ2-4	.	CASPRGRGTKNIQYF	TGTGCCAGCCCTCGGGGTAGGGGCACCAAAAACATTCAGTACTTC
TRBD2	TRBV9	TRBJ2-1	.	CASSSSGATYNEQFF	TGTGCCAGCAGTTCTAGCGGGGCTACCTACAATGAGCAGTTCTTC
.	TRBV4-3	TRBJ2-7	.	CASSQDPPLNQPYEQYF	TGCGCCAGCAGCCAAGACCCCCCCCTAAATCAACCCTACGAGCAGTACTTC
.	TRBV9	TRBJ2-1	.	CASSVEGAPHAMDEQFF	TGTGCCAGCAGCGTAGAAGGAGCCCCCCACGCGATGGATGAGCAGTTCTTC